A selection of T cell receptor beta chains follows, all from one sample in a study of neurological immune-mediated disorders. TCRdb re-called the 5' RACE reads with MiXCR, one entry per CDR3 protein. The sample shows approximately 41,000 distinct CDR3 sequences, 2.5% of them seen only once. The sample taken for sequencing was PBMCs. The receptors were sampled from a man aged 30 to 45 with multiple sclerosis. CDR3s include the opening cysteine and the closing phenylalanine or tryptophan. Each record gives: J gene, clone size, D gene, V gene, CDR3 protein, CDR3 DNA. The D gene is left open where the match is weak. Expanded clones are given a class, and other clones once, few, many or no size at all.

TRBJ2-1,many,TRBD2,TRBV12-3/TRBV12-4,CASRGLAGSEQFF,TGTGCCAGCAGGGGACTAGCGGGATCTGAGCAGTTCTTC
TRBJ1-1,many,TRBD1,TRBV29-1,CSVETGANTEAFF,TGCAGCGTTGAAACAGGGGCGAACACTGAAGCTTTCTTT
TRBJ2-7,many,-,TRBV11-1,CASSLSAGGSGRAYEQYF,TGTGCCAGCAGCTTATCGGCTGGAGGATCGGGGCGGGCCTACGAGCAGTACTTC
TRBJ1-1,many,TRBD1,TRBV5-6,CASSFDPWTGNTEAFF,TGTGCCAGCAGCTTTGATCCCTGGACAGGGAACACTGAAGCTTTCTTT
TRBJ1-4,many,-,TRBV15,CATSREGKAEKLFF,TGTGCCACCAGCAGGGAGGGTAAAGCTGAAAAACTGTTTTTT
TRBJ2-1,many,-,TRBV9,CASSPGSIQDNEQFF,TGTGCCAGCAGCCCAGGGTCTATCCAGGACAATGAGCAGTTCTTC
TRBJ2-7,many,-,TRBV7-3,CASSLSGDSSYEQYF,TGTGCCAGCAGCTTATCGGGGGACAGCAGCTACGAGCAGTACTTC
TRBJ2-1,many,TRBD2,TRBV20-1,CSARRGDEQFF,TGCAGTGCTAGACGGGGGGATGAGCAGTTCTTC
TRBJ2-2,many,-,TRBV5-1,CASSLQQANTGELFF,TGCGCCAGCAGCTTGCAGCAGGCGAACACCGGGGAGCTGTTTTTT
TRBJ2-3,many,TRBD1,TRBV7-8,CASSLEGQGGHTQYF,TGTGCCAGCAGCTTAGAGGGACAGGGGGGGCATACGCAGTATTTT
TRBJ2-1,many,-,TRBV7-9,CASSLLYNEQFF,TGTGCCAGCAGCTTATTATACAATGAGCAGTTCTTC
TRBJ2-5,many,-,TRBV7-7,CASSLKFGVGGETQYF,TGTGCCAGCAGCTTAAAGTTTGGGGTCGGAGGAGAGACCCAGTACTTC
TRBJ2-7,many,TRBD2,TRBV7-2,CASSSGPREGEQYF,TGTGCCAGCAGCTCCGGGCCGCGGGAGGGCGAGCAGTACTTC
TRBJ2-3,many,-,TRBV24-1,CATSDSGPRDTQYF,TGTGCCACCAGTGATTCAGGCCCCCGAGATACGCAGTATTTT
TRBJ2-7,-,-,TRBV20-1,CSASPGQFSYEQYF,TGCAGTGCTTCCCCGGGACAATTCTCCTACGAGCAGTACTTC
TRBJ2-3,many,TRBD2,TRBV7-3,CASSFHSGRSDTQYF,TGTGCCAGCAGCTTCCACAGCGGGAGGTCAGATACGCAGTATTTT
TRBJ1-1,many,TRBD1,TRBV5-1,CASSDLGGQGAWEAFF,TGCGCCAGCAGCGACCTGGGGGGACAGGGGGCGTGGGAAGCTTTCTTT
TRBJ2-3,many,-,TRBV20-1,CSARALRGAGTPVDTQYF,TGCAGTGCTAGAGCCCTCCGGGGGGCGGGGACTCCAGTTGATACGCAGTATTTT
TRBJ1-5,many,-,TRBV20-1,CSAREHTPLRSNQPQHF,TGCAGTGCTAGAGAACATACACCCCTCAGGAGCAATCAGCCCCAGCATTTT
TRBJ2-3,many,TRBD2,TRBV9,CASSVVAGGLDTQYF,TGTGCCAGCAGCGTAGTAGCGGGGGGGCTAGATACGCAGTATTTT
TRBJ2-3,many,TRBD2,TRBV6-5,CASSYSIGLVDTQYF,TGTGCCAGCAGTTACTCGATTGGACTAGTTGATACGCAGTATTTT
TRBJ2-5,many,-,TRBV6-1,CASSGLQGTRGTQYF,TGTGCCAGCAGTGGGCTACAGGGTACTCGTGGGACCCAGTACTTC
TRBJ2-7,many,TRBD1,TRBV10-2,CASSEVTGVTYEQYF,TGCGCCAGCAGTGAAGTGACAGGGGTTACATACGAGCAGTACTTC
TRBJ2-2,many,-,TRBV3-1,CASSQVGATGELFF,TGTGCCAGCAGCCAAGTTGGAGCAACCGGGGAGCTGTTTTTT
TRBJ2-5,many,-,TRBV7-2,CASSLEPGLGETQYF,TGTGCCAGCAGCTTGGAGCCGGGGCTCGGAGAGACCCAGTACTTC
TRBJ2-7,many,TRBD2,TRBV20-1,CSARGDSGRSYEQYF,TGCAGTGCTAGAGGGGATAGCGGGAGAAGTTACGAGCAGTACTTC
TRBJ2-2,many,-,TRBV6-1,CASSEAIEPTTGELFF,TGTGCCAGCAGTGAAGCTATAGAACCAACAACCGGGGAGCTGTTTTTT
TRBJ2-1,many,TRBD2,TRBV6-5,CASSYGLAGYNEQFF,TGTGCCAGCAGTTACGGCCTAGCGGGGTACAATGAGCAGTTCTTC
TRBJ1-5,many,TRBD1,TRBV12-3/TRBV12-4,CASSLRSGQVNQPQHF,TGTGCCAGCAGTTTAAGGTCGGGACAGGTAAATCAGCCCCAGCATTTT
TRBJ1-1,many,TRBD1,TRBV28,CASSLPTGRNTEAFF,TGTGCCAGCAGTCTACCGACAGGGAGGAACACTGAAGCTTTCTTT
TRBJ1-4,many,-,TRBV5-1,CASSFPNEKLFF,TGCGCCAGCAGCTTTCCGAATGAAAAACTGTTTTTT
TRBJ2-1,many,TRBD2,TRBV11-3,CASSPRGGQREGLLNEQFF,TGTGCCAGCAGCCCCCGAGGTGGGCAGCGGGAGGGCCTCTTAAATGAGCAGTTCTTC
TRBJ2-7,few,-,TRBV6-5,CASSYGGSYEQYF,TGTGCCAGCAGTTATGGGGGTTCATACGAGCAGTACTTC
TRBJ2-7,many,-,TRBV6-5,CASSYLGRGGREKQYF,TGTGCCAGCAGTTACTTAGGAAGGGGGGGGAGGGAGAAGCAGTACTTC
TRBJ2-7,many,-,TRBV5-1,CASRMEGARPHEQYF,TGCGCCAGCAGGATGGAGGGGGCTAGGCCCCACGAGCAGTACTTC
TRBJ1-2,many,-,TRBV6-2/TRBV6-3,CASSYSGGLRRVYGYTF,TGTGCCAGCAGTTACTCGGGCGGACTCAGGAGGGTCTATGGCTACACCTTC
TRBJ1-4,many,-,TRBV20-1,CSARQMYEKLFF,TGCAGTGCGAGACAGATGTATGAAAAACTGTTTTTT
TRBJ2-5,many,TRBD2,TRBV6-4,CASSESSGNQETQYF,TGTGCCAGCAGTGAATCTAGCGGGAACCAAGAGACCCAGTACTTC
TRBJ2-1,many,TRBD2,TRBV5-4,CASSLAGPSYNEQFF,TGTGCCAGCAGCTTAGCGGGGCCCTCCTACAATGAGCAGTTCTTC
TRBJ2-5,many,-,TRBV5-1,CASSLNRIQETQYF,TGCGCCAGCAGCTTGAACCGGATCCAAGAGACCCAGTACTTC
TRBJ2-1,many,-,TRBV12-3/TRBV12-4,CASSYLGRGYNEQFF,TGTGCCAGCAGTTACCTCGGGCGGGGTTACAATGAGCAGTTCTTC
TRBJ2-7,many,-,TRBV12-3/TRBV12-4,CASSPTPIGYEQYF,TGTGCCAGCAGTCCGACTCCTATCGGGTACGAGCAGTACTTC